The rows below give T cell receptor beta chains drawn from one sample of a study of blood T cell repertoires in COVID-19. The protocol was immunoSEQ multiplex PCR, while the TCRdb copy is restricted to in-frame clones and leaves out a portion. Of around 470,000 clones in the sample, 80% to 95% were seen once. Sequenced input: PBMCs or T cells enriched from blood (not recorded which). Receptors originate from a man in his late teens or twenties who had recovered from COVID-19. Both conserved end residues are part of each CDR3. A D gene is named only where the DNA matches it firmly. Where a row states a size, it is once, few, many or the class of an expanded clone; other rows omit it.

CDR3 DNA	CDR3 protein	D gene	V gene	J gene	clone size
TGTGCCAGCAGCTTAGCGAGGGACATCAATGGCTACACCTTC	CASSLARDINGYTF	NA	TRBV7-2	TRBJ1-2	NA
TGTGCCAGCAGCTTAGAGGCAACCCGGGGGACCCAGTACTTC	CASSLEATRGTQYF	NA	TRBV11-3	TRBJ2-5	NA
TGTGCCAGCTCACCGAGGGAGTGGCTCGGGACTCGCAATGAGCAGTTCTTC	CASSPREWLGTRNEQFF	NA	TRBV18	TRBJ2-1	NA
TGCGCCAGCAATGGACTAGCGGGAGCCGGCGGGGAGCTGTTTTTT	CASNGLAGAGGELFF	TRBD2	TRBV5-1	TRBJ2-2	few
TGCGCCAGCAGCTTAGAGGGGGCGGGCACTGAAGCTTTCTTT	CASSLEGAGTEAFF	TRBD1	TRBV5-1	TRBJ1-1	NA
TGCACCAGCAGCCAAGAGGGCGGGAAACACAATGAGCAGTTCTTC	CTSSQEGGKHNEQFF	NA	TRBV1	TRBJ2-1	NA
TGTGCCAGCAGTCGCACCCCCTCCGGACAGGCGAACACTGAAGCTTTCTTT	CASSRTPSGQANTEAFF	TRBD1	TRBV27	TRBJ1-1	NA
TGCGCCAGCAGCTTGGGGGACAAAGGGTCACCCCTCCACTTT	CASSLGDKGSPLHF	NA	TRBV5-1	TRBJ1-6	NA
TGTGCCAGCAGTCCCCTTTTGGGACAGGGACGCAATCAGCCCCAGCATTTT	CASSPLLGQGRNQPQHF	TRBD1	TRBV6-6	TRBJ1-5	few
TGTGCCTGGTTAACCGGGACAGGGTTTAACTATGGCTACACCTTC	CAWLTGTGFNYGYTF	TRBD1	TRBV30	TRBJ1-2	NA
TGTGCCAGCAGCGTAGGTGGGGGCGCTTGGAACACTGAAGCTTTCTTT	CASSVGGGAWNTEAFF	NA	TRBV9	TRBJ1-1	NA
TGTGCCAGCAGTTTATCTAGCGGAACCTACGAGCAGTACTTC	CASSLSSGTYEQYF	TRBD2	TRBV28	TRBJ2-7	NA
TGTGCCAGCAGAAACAGGGTGGACCAGCCCCAGCATTTT	CASRNRVDQPQHF	NA	TRBV6-5	TRBJ1-5	NA
TGTGCCAGCAGTTACGGGAGGGACACTGAAGCTTTCTTT	CASSYGRDTEAFF	NA	TRBV6-5	TRBJ1-1	few
TGTGCCAGCAGCTTAACCCCGGACTACACTGAAGCTTTCTTT	CASSLTPDYTEAFF	NA	TRBV28	TRBJ1-1	NA
TGTGCCAGCAGTGCAGCGAGCTCCTATAATTCACCCCTCCACTTT	CASSAASSYNSPLHF	NA	TRBV2	TRBJ1-6	NA
TGTGCCAGCAGTGTCCTCTCTAGCACAGATACGCAGTATTTT	CASSVLSSTDTQYF	NA	TRBV2	TRBJ2-3	NA
TGTGCCAGCACCTCGGCGGGGGACGCTAGCTCCTACAATGAGCAGTTCTTC	CASTSAGDASSYNEQFF	TRBD2	TRBV28	TRBJ2-1	NA